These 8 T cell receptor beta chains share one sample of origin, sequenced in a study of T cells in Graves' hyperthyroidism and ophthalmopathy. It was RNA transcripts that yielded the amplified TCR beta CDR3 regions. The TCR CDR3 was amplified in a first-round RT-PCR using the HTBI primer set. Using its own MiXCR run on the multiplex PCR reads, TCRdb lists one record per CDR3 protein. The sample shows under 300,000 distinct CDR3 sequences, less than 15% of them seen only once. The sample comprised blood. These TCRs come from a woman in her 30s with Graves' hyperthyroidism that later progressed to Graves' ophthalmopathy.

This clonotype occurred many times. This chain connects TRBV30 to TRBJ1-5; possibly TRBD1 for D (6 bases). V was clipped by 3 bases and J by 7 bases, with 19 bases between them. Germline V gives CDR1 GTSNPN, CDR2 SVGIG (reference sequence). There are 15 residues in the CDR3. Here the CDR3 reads CAWSATGLEGQPQHF. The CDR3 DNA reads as TGTGCCTGGAGCGCCACAGGGCTGGAAGGGCAGCCCCAGCATTTT.

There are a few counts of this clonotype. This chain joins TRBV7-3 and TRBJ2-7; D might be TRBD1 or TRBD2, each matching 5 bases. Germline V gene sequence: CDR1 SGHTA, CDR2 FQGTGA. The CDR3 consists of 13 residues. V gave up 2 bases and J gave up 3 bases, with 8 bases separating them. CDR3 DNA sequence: TGTGCCAGCAGCTTAGGGGACCACTACGAGCAGTACTTC. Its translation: CASSLGDHYEQYF. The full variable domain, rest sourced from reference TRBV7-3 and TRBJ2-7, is GAGVSQTPSNKVTEKGKYVELRCDPISGHTALYWYRQSLGQGPEFLIYFQGTGAADDSGLPNDRFFAVRPEGSVSTLKIQRTERGDSAVYLCASSLGDHYEQYFGPGTRLTVT.

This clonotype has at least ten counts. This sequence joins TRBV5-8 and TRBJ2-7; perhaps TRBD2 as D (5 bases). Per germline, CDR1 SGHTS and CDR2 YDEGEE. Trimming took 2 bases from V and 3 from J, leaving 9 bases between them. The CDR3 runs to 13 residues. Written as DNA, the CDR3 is TGTGCCAGCAGCTTCGAACTAGACTACGAGCAGTACTTC. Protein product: CASSFELDYEQYF. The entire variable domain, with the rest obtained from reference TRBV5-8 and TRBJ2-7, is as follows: EAGVTQSPTHLIKTRGQQATLRCSPISGHTSVYWYQQALGLGLQFLLWYDEGEERNRGNFPPRFSGRQFPNYSSELNVNALELEDSALYLCASSFELDYEQYFGPGTRLTVT.

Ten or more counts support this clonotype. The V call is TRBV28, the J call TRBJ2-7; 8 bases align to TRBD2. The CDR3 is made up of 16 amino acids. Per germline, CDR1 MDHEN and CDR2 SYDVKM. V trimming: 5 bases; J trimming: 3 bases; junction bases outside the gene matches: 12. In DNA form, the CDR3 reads TGTGCCAGCAGTCAACGGGGGGGCGGGAGAGACTACGAGCAGTACTTC. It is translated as CASSQRGGGRDYEQYF.

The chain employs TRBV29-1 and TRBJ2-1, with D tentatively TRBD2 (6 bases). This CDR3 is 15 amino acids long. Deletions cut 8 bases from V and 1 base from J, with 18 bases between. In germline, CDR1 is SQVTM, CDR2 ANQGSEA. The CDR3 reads CSPAPLANSYNEQFF. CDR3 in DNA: TGCAGCCCCGCCCCTCTAGCGAATTCCTACAATGAGCAGTTCTTC.

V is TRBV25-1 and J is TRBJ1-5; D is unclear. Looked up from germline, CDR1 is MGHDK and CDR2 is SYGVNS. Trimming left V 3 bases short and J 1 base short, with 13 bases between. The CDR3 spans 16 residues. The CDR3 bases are TGTGCCAGCAGTGAGGGTCAACCCTGGAGCAATCAGCCCCAGCATTTT. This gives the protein CASSEGQPWSNQPQHF. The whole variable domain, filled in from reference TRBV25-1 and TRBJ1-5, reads EADIYQTPRYLVIGTGKKITLECSQTMGHDKMYWYQQDPGMELHLIHYSYGVNSTEKGDLSSESTVSRIRTEHFPLTLESARPSHTSQYLCASSEGQPWSNQPQHFGDGTRLSIL.

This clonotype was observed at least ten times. This chain's CDR3 is CSVETSTDTQYF. The CDR3 DNA reads TGCAGCGTTGAAACTAGCACAGATACGCAGTATTTT. J is TRBJ2-3 and V is TRBV29-1; D is undetermined. There are 12 residues in the CDR3. The germline gives CDR1 SQVTM, CDR2 ANQGSEA. Trimming shortened V by 2 bases and J by 0 bases, and 3 bases separated the two germline ends.

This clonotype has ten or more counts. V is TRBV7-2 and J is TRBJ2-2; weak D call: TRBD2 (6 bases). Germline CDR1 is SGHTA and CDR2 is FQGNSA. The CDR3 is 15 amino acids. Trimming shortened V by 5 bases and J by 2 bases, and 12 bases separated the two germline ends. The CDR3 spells CASSLQRVNTGELFF. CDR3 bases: TGTGCCAGCAGCCTACAGCGGGTCAACACCGGGGAGCTGTTTTTT.